This is a list of T cell receptor beta chains from one sample in a study of T cells in Graves' hyperthyroidism and ophthalmopathy. TCRdb re-analysed the multiplex PCR reads in MiXCR, keeping a single row per CDR3 protein. The profile shows 500,000 to 750,000 distinct CDR3 sequences, approximately 44% of them singletons. The sample consisted of peripheral blood or thyroid tissue (not recorded which). Source of these receptors: a young woman with Graves' hyperthyroidism. CDR3s include the opening cysteine and the closing phenylalanine or tryptophan. The D gene is left open where the match is weak. Where a row states a size, it is once, few, many or the class of an expanded clone; other rows omit it.

CDR3aa | CDR3nt | abundance | v_gene | d_gene | j_gene
CASSILGARAGANVLTF | TGTGCCAGCAGTATATTGGGGGCGCGGGCTGGGGCCAACGTCCTGACTTTC | few | TRBV27 | NA | TRBJ2-6
CASSLSWEGGYEQYF | TGTGCCAGCAGTTTATCGTGGGAGGGAGGCTACGAGCAGTACTTC | many | TRBV12-3/TRBV12-4 | TRBD2 | TRBJ2-7
CASSEHYTGEQYF | TGTGCCAGCAGCGAACACTACACCGGGGAGCAGTACTTC | NA | TRBV9 | NA | TRBJ2-7
CASSLFPRRKSYEQYF | TGTGCCAGCAGCCTCTTCCCCCGCAGGAAGTCCTACGAGCAGTACTTC | many | TRBV5-8 | NA | TRBJ2-7
CASSFLSGADTQYF | TGTGCCAGCAGCTTTCTCTCGGGCGCAGATACGCAGTATTTT | NA | TRBV7-2 | NA | TRBJ2-3
CASSRARQGVFYEQYF | TGTGCCAGTAGTAGGGCCCGACAGGGCGTTTTCTACGAGCAGTACTTC | many | TRBV19 | TRBD1 | TRBJ2-7
CASSDRRGDAYF | TGTGCCAGCAGCGACCGGAGGGGAGACGCGTACTTC | NA | TRBV7-2 | NA | TRBJ2-5
CASSLPPDRSNQPQHF | TGTGCCAGCAGTTTGCCCCCCGACAGGAGCAATCAGCCCCAGCATTTT | few | TRBV27 | NA | TRBJ1-5
CAIREGDSYTEAFF | TGTGCCATCAGGGAAGGGGACTCTTACACTGAAGCTTTCTTT | NA | TRBV10-3 | NA | TRBJ1-1
CASSPRLAGNSYEQYF | TGTGCCAGCAGCCCCAGACTAGCGGGCAACTCCTACGAGCAGTACTTC | NA | TRBV7-2 | TRBD2 | TRBJ2-7
CASSFLLAPSYEQYF | TGTGCCAGCAGTTTTTTGCTAGCGCCCTCCTACGAGCAGTACTTC | NA | TRBV28 | NA | TRBJ2-7
CASSLVLAAETQYF | TGTGCCAGCAGCTTAGTTCTAGCGGCGGAGACCCAGTACTTC | many | TRBV7-6 | TRBD2 | TRBJ2-5
CASSLWGVEQYF | TGTGCCAGCAGTTTATGGGGGGTCGAGCAGTACTTC | many | TRBV12-3/TRBV12-4 | NA | TRBJ2-7
CASSLYGQARFLSNQPQHF | TGTGCCAGTAGTCTTTACGGACAGGCTCGATTCCTTAGCAATCAGCCCCAGCATTTT | many | TRBV19 | TRBD1 | TRBJ1-5
CASSPSGTGASSPLHF | TGCGCCAGCAGCCCGTCCGGGACAGGGGCCAGTTCACCCCTCCACTTT | NA | TRBV4-1 | TRBD1 | TRBJ1-6
CATSSLEETYEQYF | TGTGCCACCAGCAGCCTGGAAGAAACCTACGAGCAGTACTTC | once | TRBV15 | NA | TRBJ2-7
CSVRPGQGERTDTQYF | TGCAGCGTGCGCCCGGGACAGGGGGAAAGGACAGATACGCAGTATTTT | many | TRBV29-1 | TRBD1 | TRBJ2-3
CSVALRGRGSALGAFF | TGCAGCGTTGCCCTCCGGGGCAGGGGTTCAGCTCTGGGGGCTTTCTTT | many | TRBV29-1 | NA | TRBJ1-1
CASIGLQETQYF | TGTGCCAGCATAGGGCTACAAGAGACCCAGTACTTC | many | TRBV2 | NA | TRBJ2-5
CASSPHTGSLYEQYF | TGTGCCAGCAGTCCGCATACAGGGTCCCTCTACGAGCAGTACTTC | many | TRBV6-5 | NA | TRBJ2-7
CASSSAAAIYF | TGTGCCAGCAGTTCAGCGGCGGCCATATATTTT | many | TRBV7-2 | NA | TRBJ1-3
CASSLALRGEAFF | TGTGCCAGCAGCTTAGCGCTCCGGGGAGAAGCTTTCTTT | many | TRBV7-2 | NA | TRBJ1-1
CNVDSTRSADTQYF | TGCAACGTTGATTCGACCCGGAGCGCAGATACGCAGTATTTT | NA | TRBV29-1 | NA | TRBJ2-3
CSARASGLSNQPQHF | TGCAGTGCTAGAGCTTCCGGCCTCAGCAATCAGCCCCAGCATTTT | many | TRBV20-1 | NA | TRBJ1-5
CASSPRDRDYNSPLHF | TGTGCCAGCAGCCCGCGCGACAGGGACTATAATTCACCCCTCCACTTT | many | TRBV9 | TRBD1 | TRBJ1-6
CSVGGRALETQYF | TGCAGCGTTGGCGGGCGGGCATTGGAGACCCAGTACTTC | NA | TRBV29-1 | NA | TRBJ2-5
CASSQVKWATNEKLFF | TGTGCCAGCAGCCAAGTAAAGTGGGCGACTAATGAAAAACTGTTTTTT | NA | TRBV7-6 | NA | TRBJ1-4
CASSPGSAKTSYEQYF | TGCGCCAGCAGCCCCGGCAGCGCAAAAACCTCCTACGAGCAGTACTTC | NA | TRBV4-1 | NA | TRBJ2-7
CAWSEAYEQYF | TGTGCCTGGAGTGAGGCTTACGAGCAGTACTTC | NA | TRBV30 | NA | TRBJ2-7
CASSLYTGSTDTQYF | TGTGCCAGCAGTTTATACACGGGAAGCACAGATACGCAGTATTTT | few | TRBV12-3/TRBV12-4 | NA | TRBJ2-3
CASSARGSYGYTF | TGTGCCAGCAGTGCCAGGGGGTCCTATGGCTACACCTTC | NA | TRBV12-3/TRBV12-4 | TRBD1 | TRBJ1-2
CASSAGTLANQPQHF | TGTGCCAGTAGCGCCGGGACCCTTGCCAATCAGCCCCAGCATTTT | few | TRBV19 | NA | TRBJ1-5
CASSLVSGPTEAFF | TGTGCCAGCAGCTTAGTTTCGGGACCCACTGAAGCTTTCTTT | many | TRBV7-9 | NA | TRBJ1-1
CASSQPDTNTEAFF | TGTGCCAGCAGCCAGCCGGACACTAACACTGAAGCTTTCTTT | few | TRBV3-1 | NA | TRBJ1-1
CASSARVGIYEQYF | TGTGCCAGCAGCGCTAGGGTCGGCATCTACGAGCAGTACTTC | many | TRBV11-2 | NA | TRBJ2-7